This T cell receptor (beta chain) originates from a study of shared clonotypes between healthy human individuals. Turning to the study itself: A couple of female and a few male donors aged 18 to 49 were enrolled. The study's findings and limits: With several donors compared, 4.5% to 6.5% of naive CD4 clonotypes were shared.

A word on this clone: The antigen remains unidentified.

This was a deep-level run. Each subset's genomic DNA was shared equally among a number of immunoSEQ plates. Generated by immunoSEQ multiplex PCR, the TCRdb table keeps only in-frame clones and is missing some. This sample has roughly 320,000 clones, with more than 75% found just once. The CDR3 has 15 residues. CDR1 is MNHEY, CDR2 SMNVEV, per germline (reference sequence). Trimming shortened V by 3 bases and J by 5 bases, and 14 bases separated the two germline ends. The receptor was isolated from a young man in good health. The sequencing input was memory CD8+ T cells sorted from blood. Subset: CD45RO+ cells pooled with CCR7-negative TemRA cells. V is TRBV27 and J is TRBJ1-5; perhaps TRBD1 as D (6 bases). The DNA for the CDR3 is TGTGCCAGCAGTTTGGGTATGGGGGGCTATCAGCCCCAGCATTTT. Its translation is CASSLGMGGYQPQHF.